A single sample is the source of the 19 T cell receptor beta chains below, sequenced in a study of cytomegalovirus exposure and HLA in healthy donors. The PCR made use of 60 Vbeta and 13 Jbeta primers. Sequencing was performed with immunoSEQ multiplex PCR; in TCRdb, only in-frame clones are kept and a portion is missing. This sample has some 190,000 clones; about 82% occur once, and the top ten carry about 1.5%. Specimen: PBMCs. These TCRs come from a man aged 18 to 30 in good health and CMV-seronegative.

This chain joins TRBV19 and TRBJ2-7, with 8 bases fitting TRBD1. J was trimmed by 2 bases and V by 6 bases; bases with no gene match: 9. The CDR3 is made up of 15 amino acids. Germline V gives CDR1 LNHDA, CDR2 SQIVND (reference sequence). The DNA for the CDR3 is TGTGCCAGTAGCCCCGGGACAGGACATACCTACGAGCAGTACTTC. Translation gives CASSPGTGHTYEQYF.

The CDR3: CASSLEESSGSPLHF. The CDR3 DNA sequence: TGTGCCAGCAGCTTAGAAGAGTCTAGCGGATCACCCCTCCACTTT. V is TRBV7-9 and J is TRBJ1-6; D unclear. Germline CDR1 reads SEHNR; CDR2 reads FQNEAQ (reference sequence). V lost 1 base and J 10 bases, leaving 14 bases between the germline ends. The CDR3 length is 15 residues.

For the CDR3, the DNA is TGTGCCAGCAGTTTGTCTAGTCTAGCGGGAGAAACCCAGTACTTC. Its translation: CASSLSSLAGETQYF. V and J are TRBV28 and TRBJ2-5; 10 bases align to TRBD2. The CDR3 length is 15 residues. Germline assignment: CDR1 MDHEN and CDR2 SYDVKM. Unmatched junction bases numbered 9, after V lost 3 bases and J lost 8 bases.

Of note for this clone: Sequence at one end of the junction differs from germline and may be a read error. The CDR3 spells CASSLAPAGGNTGELFF. CDR3 DNA: TGTGCTAGCAGCTTAGCGCCTGCGGGAGGGAACACCGGGGAGCTGTTTTTT. The chain employs TRBV7-7 and TRBJ2-2, with 8 positions matching TRBD2. This CDR3 has 17 residues. CDR1 is SSHAT and CDR2 is FNYEAQ in the germline V gene (reference sequence).

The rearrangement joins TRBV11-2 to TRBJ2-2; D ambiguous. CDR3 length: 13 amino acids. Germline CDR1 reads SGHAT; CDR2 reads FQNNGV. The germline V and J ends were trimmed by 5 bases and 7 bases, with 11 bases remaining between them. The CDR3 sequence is CASSPRGFGELFF. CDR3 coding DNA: TGTGCCAGCAGCCCACGAGGATTCGGGGAGCTGTTTTTT.

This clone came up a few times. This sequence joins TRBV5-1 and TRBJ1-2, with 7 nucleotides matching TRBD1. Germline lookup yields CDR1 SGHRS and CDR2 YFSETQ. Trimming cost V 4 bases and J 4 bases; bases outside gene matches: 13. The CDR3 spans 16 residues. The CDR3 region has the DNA TGCGCCAGCAGCAAGGACCCCGGGACAGAACTCTATGGCTACACCTTC. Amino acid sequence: CASSKDPGTELYGYTF.

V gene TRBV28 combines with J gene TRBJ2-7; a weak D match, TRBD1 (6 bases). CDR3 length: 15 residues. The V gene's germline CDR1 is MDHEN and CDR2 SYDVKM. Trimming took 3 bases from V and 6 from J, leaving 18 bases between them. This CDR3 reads CASSLGALQALEQYF. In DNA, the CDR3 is TGTGCCAGCAGTTTGGGGGCACTACAGGCACTCGAGCAGTACTTC.

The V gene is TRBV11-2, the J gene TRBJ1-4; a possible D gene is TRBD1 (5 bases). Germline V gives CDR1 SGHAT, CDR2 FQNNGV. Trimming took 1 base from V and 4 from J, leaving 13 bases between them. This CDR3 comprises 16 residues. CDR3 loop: CASSLGHGGGNEKLFF. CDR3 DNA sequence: TGTGCCAGCAGCTTAGGTCACGGGGGGGGTAATGAAAAACTGTTTTTT.

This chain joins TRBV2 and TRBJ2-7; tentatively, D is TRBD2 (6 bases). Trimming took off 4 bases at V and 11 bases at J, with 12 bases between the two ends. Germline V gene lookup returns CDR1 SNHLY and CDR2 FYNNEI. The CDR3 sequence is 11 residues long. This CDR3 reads CASSGPTGEYF. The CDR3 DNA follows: TGTGCCAGCAGTGGTCCAACGGGGGAGTACTTC.

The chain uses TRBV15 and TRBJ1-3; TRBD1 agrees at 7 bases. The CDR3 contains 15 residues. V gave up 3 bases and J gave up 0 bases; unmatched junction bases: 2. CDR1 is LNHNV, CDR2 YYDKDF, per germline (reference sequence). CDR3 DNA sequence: TGTGCCACCAGCAGCGGACAGGTCTCTGGAAACACCATATATTTT. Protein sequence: CATSSGQVSGNTIYF.

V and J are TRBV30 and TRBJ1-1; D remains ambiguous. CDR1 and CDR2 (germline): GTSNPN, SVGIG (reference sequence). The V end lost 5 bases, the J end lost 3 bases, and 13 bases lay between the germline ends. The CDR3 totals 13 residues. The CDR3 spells CAWLDSTHTEAFF. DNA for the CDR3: TGTGCCTGGCTGGACTCAACCCACACTGAAGCTTTCTTT.

CDR3 region: CASSLSGHKTGELFF. CDR3 in DNA: TGTGCCAGCAGCCTATCGGGACACAAGACCGGGGAGCTGTTTTTT. V and J are TRBV2 and TRBJ2-2, with a weak D call TRBD1 (6 bases). CDR1 is SNHLY and CDR2 is FYNNEI in the germline V gene. Trimming stripped 6 bases from V and 5 bases from J, with 16 bases between. This CDR3 region has 15 residues. Full variable domain (outside the CDR3, taken from reference TRBV2 and TRBJ2-2): EPEVTQTPSHQVTQMGQEVILRCVPISNHLYFYWYRQILGQKVEFLVSFYNNEISEKSEIFDDQFSVERPDGSNFTLKIRSTKLEDSAMYFCASSLSGHKTGELFFGEGSRLTVL.

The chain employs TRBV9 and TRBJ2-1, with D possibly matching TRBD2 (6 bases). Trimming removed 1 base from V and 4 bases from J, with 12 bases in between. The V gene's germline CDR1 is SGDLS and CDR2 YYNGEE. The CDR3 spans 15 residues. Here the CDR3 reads CASSVTGLGYNEQFF. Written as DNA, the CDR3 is TGTGCCAGCAGCGTAACGGGACTGGGGTACAATGAGCAGTTCTTC.

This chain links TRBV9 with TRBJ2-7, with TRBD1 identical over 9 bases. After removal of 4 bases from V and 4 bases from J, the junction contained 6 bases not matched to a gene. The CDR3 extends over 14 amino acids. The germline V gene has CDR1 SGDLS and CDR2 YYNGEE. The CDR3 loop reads CASSLQGASYEQYF. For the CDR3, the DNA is TGTGCCAGCAGCCTACAGGGGGCTTCGTACGAGCAGTACTTC.

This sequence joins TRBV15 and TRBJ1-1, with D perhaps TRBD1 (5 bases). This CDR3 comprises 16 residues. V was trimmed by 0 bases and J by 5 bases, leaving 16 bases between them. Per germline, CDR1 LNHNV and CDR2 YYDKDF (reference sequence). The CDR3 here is CATSREARLGGTEAFF. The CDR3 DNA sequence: TGTGCCACCAGCAGAGAGGCCCGCCTGGGGGGGACTGAAGCTTTCTTT.

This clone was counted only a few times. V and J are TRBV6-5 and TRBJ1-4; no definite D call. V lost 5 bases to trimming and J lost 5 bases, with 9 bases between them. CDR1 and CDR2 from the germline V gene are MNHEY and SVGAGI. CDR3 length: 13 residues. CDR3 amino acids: CASSEPPNEKLFF. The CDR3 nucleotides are TGTGCCAGCAGTGAGCCTCCCAATGAAAAACTGTTTTTT.

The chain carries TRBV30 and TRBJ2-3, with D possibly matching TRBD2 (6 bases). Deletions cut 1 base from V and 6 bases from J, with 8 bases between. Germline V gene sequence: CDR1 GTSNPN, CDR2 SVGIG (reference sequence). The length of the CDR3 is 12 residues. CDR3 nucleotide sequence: TGTGCCTGGAGTGCCCTAGCGGATACGCAGTATTTT. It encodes CAWSALADTQYF.

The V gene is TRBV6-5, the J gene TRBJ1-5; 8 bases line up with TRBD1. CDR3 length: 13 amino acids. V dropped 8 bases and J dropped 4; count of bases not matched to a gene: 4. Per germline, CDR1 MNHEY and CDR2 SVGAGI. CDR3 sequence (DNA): TGTGCCAGCGGACAGGGACCAAATCAGCCCCAGCATTTT. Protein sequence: CASGQGPNQPQHF.

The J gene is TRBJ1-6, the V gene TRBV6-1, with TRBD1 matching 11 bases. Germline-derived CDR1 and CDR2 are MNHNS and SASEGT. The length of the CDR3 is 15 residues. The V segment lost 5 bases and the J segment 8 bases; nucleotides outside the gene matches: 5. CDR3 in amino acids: CASSQEDRGHSPLHF. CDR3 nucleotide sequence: TGTGCCAGCAGTCAAGAGGACAGGGGGCATTCACCCCTCCACTTT.